Presented here are 2 T cell receptor beta chains from one specimen sequenced in a study of control samples from healthy donors and cancer patients. The protocol was immunoSEQ multiplex PCR, while the TCRdb copy is restricted to in-frame clones and leaves out a portion. The table has 130,000 or so clones, 91% seen once. Sequenced: blood. The receptors originated from a man between 18 and 29 years old in good health.

V gene TRBV11-2 combines with J gene TRBJ2-7, with 7 bases identical to TRBD1. V lost 3 bases, J lost 2 bases, and 1 base stayed unmatched. The CDR3 is made up of 13 amino acids. Germline V gives CDR1 SGHAT, CDR2 FQNNGV. CDR3: CASSLGQPYEQYF. CDR3 nucleotides: TGTGCCAGCAGCTTGGGACAGCCCTACGAGCAGTACTTC.

The rearrangement uses TRBV30 and TRBJ1-2; D possibly corresponds to TRBD1 (6 bases). This CDR3 is built from 15 residues. Germline-derived CDR1 and CDR2 are GTSNPN and SVGIG (reference sequence). The ends were cut back, 4 bases at V and 4 bases at J, with 19 bases in the middle. The DNA of the CDR3 is TGTGCCTGGACCCATCGGGGGGGGGCAGGCTATGGCTACACCTTC. Amino acids: CAWTHRGGAGYGYTF.